The 18 T cell receptor beta chains in this list originate from one sample, sequenced in a study of blood T cell repertoires in COVID-19. Some clones are missing from TCRdb's copy, which holds only in-frame ones; the method was immunoSEQ multiplex PCR. The repertoire consists of some 250,000 clones, with more than 75% occurring once and the leading ten covering about 3.5%. The sample comprised PBMCs or T cells enriched from blood (not recorded which). These receptors were taken from a woman aged 40 to 50 with acute COVID-19.

V is TRBV28 and J is TRBJ1-1; D is unresolved. Trimming removed 3 bases at V and 4 bases at J, with 15 bases between. Germline CDR1 is MDHEN and CDR2 is SYDVKM. The CDR3 extends over 15 amino acids. The chain's CDR3 is CASSLAEDWGTEAFF. The DNA of the CDR3 is TGTGCCAGCAGTTTGGCAGAGGACTGGGGCACTGAAGCTTTCTTT.

The chain uses TRBV18 and TRBJ1-3, with a weak D call TRBD1 (5 bases). CDR1 KGHSH and CDR2 LQKENI come from the germline V gene. The CDR3 length is 13 residues. V dropped 3 bases and J dropped 8 bases, with 11 bases sitting between them. The CDR3 reads CASSPTALDTIYF. The CDR3 nucleotides are TGTGCCAGCTCACCGACAGCTCTTGACACCATATATTTT.

The rearrangement joins TRBV29-1 to TRBJ1-2; 8 bases align to TRBD1. From germline, CDR1 is SQVTM and CDR2 ANQGSEA. The ends lost 7 bases at V and 0 bases at J; junction bases unmatched: 13. This CDR3 has 16 residues. In DNA, the CDR3 is TGCAGCGGGGAAGACAGGGGATACCCCCCTAACTATGGCTACACCTTC. This encodes CSGEDRGYPPNYGYTF.

CDR3 nucleotides: TGTGCCAGCAACCACCACCGGGACAGGGGAGACGCTTTCTTT. This encodes CASNHHRDRGDAFF. The gene calls are TRBV21-1 and TRBJ1-1; TRBD1, the D gene given by the table, was not confirmed from the DNA. TRBV21-1 is shown as a pseudogene. The CDR3 has 14 amino acids.

The rearrangement joins TRBV6-5 to TRBJ2-7, with D tentatively TRBD2 (6 bases). V lost 2 bases, J lost 0 bases, and 11 bases lay in between. The CDR3 consists of 15 residues. CDR1 MNHEY and CDR2 SVGAGI come from the germline V gene. The CDR3 DNA reads as TGTGCCAGCAGTTACAAGGAGGGGCCCTCCTACGAGCAGTACTTC. Translated: CASSYKEGPSYEQYF.

With regard to this clone: Its ends do not fully match the called genes, so a read error is possible. The chain has TRBV7-7 and TRBJ2-1, with TRBD2 matching 9 bases. Germline CDR1 is SSHAT and CDR2 is FNYEAQ (reference sequence). The CDR3 contains 15 residues. Here the CDR3 DNA reads TGTGCTAGCAGCTTACGAGCGGGGGGATTAAATGAGCAGTTCTTC. Translation: CASSLRAGGLNEQFF.

The chain combines TRBV24-1 with TRBJ2-6, with D perhaps matching TRBD1 (5 bases). Germline lookup yields CDR1 KGHDR and CDR2 SFDVKD. The CDR3 sequence is 16 residues long. V lost 3 bases and J lost 2, with 10 bases in between. The chain's CDR3 is CATSDPAGTGANVLTF. The CDR3 bases are TGTGCCACCAGTGATCCAGCAGGGACTGGGGCCAACGTCCTGACTTTC.

The V call is TRBV5-8, the J call TRBJ2-1; TRBD2 aligns across 12 bases. This CDR3 is built from 17 residues. Unmatched junction bases numbered 8, after V lost 1 base and J lost 6 bases. Looked up from germline, CDR1 is SGHTS and CDR2 is YDEGEE. The CDR3 coding sequence is TGTGCCAGCAGCTTGTGGACTAGCGGGACCCATTTCAATGAGCAGTTCTTC. This translates into CASSLWTSGTHFNEQFF.

This clone has only one observation. The chain carries TRBV6-5 and TRBJ1-1; 8 bases align to TRBD1. The CDR3 sequence is 14 residues long. Germline lookup yields CDR1 MNHEY and CDR2 SVGAGI. J gave up 0 bases and V 8 bases, and 5 bases lay outside the gene matches. In nucleotides, the CDR3 is TGTGCCAGCGGACAGGGATATATGAACACTGAAGCTTTCTTT. Translating it yields CASGQGYMNTEAFF.

V gene TRBV5-1 combines with J gene TRBJ2-3; D perhaps matches TRBD2 (6 bases). Trimming pared 5 bases from V and 5 bases from J, leaving 12 bases between. The CDR3 is 13 amino acids. Germline V gives CDR1 SGHRS, CDR2 YFSETQ. CDR3 nucleotide sequence: TGCGCCAGCAGTCTCGGAGGGTTAGATACGCAGTATTTT. Amino acid sequence: CASSLGGLDTQYF.

The gene calls are TRBV2 and TRBJ2-3; TRBD1 matches 12 bases. This CDR3 has 15 amino acids. With 8 bases clipped from V and 4 bases from J, the junction kept 7 bases outside the gene matches. In germline, CDR1 is SNHLY, CDR2 FYNNEI. The CDR3 region has the DNA TGTGCCAGCGGCATTGGGACAGGGGGCCCAGATACGCAGTATTTT. Translation gives CASGIGTGGPDTQYF.

The chain joins TRBV12-3 or TRBV12-4 to TRBJ1-1; 7 positions match TRBD1. The CDR3 has 13 residues. The V gene end was trimmed by 4 bases and the J gene end by 11 bases; junction bases not matched to a gene: 10. Written as DNA, the CDR3 is TGTGCCAGCAGTTCACAGGGGAATCTGGGGGCTTTCTTT. Its protein is CASSSQGNLGAFF.

This clone was observed a few times. This rearrangement joins TRBV24-1 to TRBJ2-3; 10 bases are a match to TRBD1. Germline lookup yields CDR1 KGHDR and CDR2 SFDVKD. The CDR3 is made up of 16 amino acids. V shed 4 bases, J shed 3 bases, and the junction held 6 bases outside the gene matches. CDR3 sequence (DNA): TGTGCCACCAGTGAATCGACAGGGGGCTCGACAGATACGCAGTATTTT. It translates to CATSESTGGSTDTQYF.

The V gene is TRBV10-3, the J gene TRBJ2-1; TRBD2 aligns across 10 bases. The CDR3 loop spans 14 amino acids. Germline V lookup: CDR1 ENHRY, CDR2 SYGVKD. The V and J ends lost 5 bases and 7 bases, in that order; junction bases with no gene match: 5. The CDR3 loop is CAISPAGGSNEQFF. CDR3 in DNA: TGTGCCATCAGTCCAGCGGGAGGGAGTAATGAGCAGTTCTTC.

CDR3 protein: CASSPRTGTGELFF. The CDR3 DNA follows: TGTGCCAGCAGCCCGCGGACAGGAACCGGGGAGCTGTTTTTT. The V and J genes are TRBV6-6 and TRBJ2-2; 7 bases match TRBD1. J gave up 5 bases and V 6 bases, and 6 bases lay outside the gene matches. The length of the CDR3 is 14 residues. Germline CDR1 is MNHNY and CDR2 is SVGAGI (reference sequence).

The chain is built from TRBV7-8 and TRBJ2-5; 10 nucleotides agree with TRBD2. Germline CDR1 and CDR2: SGHVS and FQNEAQ. This CDR3 contains 16 residues. The V segment lost 1 base and the J segment 5 bases; nucleotides outside the gene matches: 7. CDR3 region: CASSLGPSGSDETQYF. Written as DNA, the CDR3 is TGTGCCAGCAGCTTAGGCCCTAGCGGGAGTGATGAGACCCAGTACTTC.

The chain carries TRBV6-5 and TRBJ1-5; 7 bases match TRBD1. V shed 7 bases, J shed 5 bases, and the junction held 2 bases outside the gene matches. Germline CDR1 is MNHEY and CDR2 is SVGAGI. The CDR3 runs to 12 residues. The CDR3 spells CASNRGYQPQHF. The CDR3, as DNA: TGTGCCAGCAACAGGGGATATCAGCCCCAGCATTTT.

The CDR3 here is CASSIKGLAVVNEQFF. The CDR3 DNA follows: TGTGCCAGTAGTATCAAAGGGCTAGCGGTAGTCAATGAGCAGTTCTTC. The J gene is TRBJ2-1, the V gene TRBV19, with TRBD2 matching 7 bases. In germline, CDR1 is LNHDA, CDR2 SQIVND (reference sequence). The ends lost 3 bases at V and 6 bases at J; junction bases unmatched: 11. This CDR3 region has 16 residues.